This section outlines one T cell receptor (beta chain) sequence together with its context. Its antigen is not known. The sample is drawn from a study of PD-1 blockade in classical Hodgkin lymphoma. Study results and limitations: According to reports, newly diagnosed patients had lower baseline TCR diversity than healthy donors, and relapsed/refractory patients had lower baseline TCR diversity still.

Produced via immunoSEQ multiplex PCR; TCRdb's table is partial and in-frame only. The sample holds over 35,000 clones, around 86% seen once. Each and every patient relapsed after autologous stem cell transplantation, and patients got differing brentuximab vedotin exposure. Patients' outcomes at their best amounted to complete response, partial response or progressive disease. Material: peripheral blood mononuclear cells (PBMCs), obtained before the second cycle of nivolumab. The source is a human donor with classical Hodgkin lymphoma.

The CDR3 DNA reads TGTGCCAGCTCAGCGTACGCCTCCTACGAGCAGTACTTC. Its protein is CASSAYASYEQYF. V and J are TRBV18 and TRBJ2-7; D gene unclear. There are 13 residues in the CDR3. Germline V CDR1 and CDR2: KGHSH, LQKENI. V was cut by 5 bases and J by 0 bases, with 8 bases left in between. The full variable domain, with the rest looked up from reference TRBV18 and TRBJ2-7, is NAGVMQNPRHLVRRRGQEARLRCSPMKGHSHVYWYRQLPEEGLKFMVYLQKENIIDESGMPKERFSAEFPKEGPSILRIQQVVRGDSAAYFCASSAYASYEQYFGPGTRLTVT.